Below, 32 T cell receptor beta chains from the same sample are listed, as sequenced in a study of cytomegalovirus exposure and HLA in healthy donors. Primers: 60 Vbeta forward and 13 Jbeta reverse. TCRdb's copy holds only in-frame clones and misses some; the assay was immunoSEQ multiplex PCR. Of 100,000 to 120,000 clones in the sample, about four fifths were seen once. The specimen sequenced was PBMCs. Source of these receptors: a woman in her late teens or twenties in good health and CMV-seronegative.

In this sample, this clone turned up once. The J gene is TRBJ1-3, the V gene TRBV6-1, with D maybe TRBD1 (5 bases). The germline V gene has CDR1 MNHNS and CDR2 SASEGT. This CDR3 comprises 14 residues. Between the trimmed V and J ends, which lost 4 bases and 0 bases, there was a span of 7 bases. DNA of the CDR3: TGTGCCAGCAGTGGGGGACTCTCTGGAAACACCATATATTTT. Translating gives CASSGGLSGNTIYF.

This clone came up a few times. V and J are TRBV18 and TRBJ1-1, with D maybe TRBD1 (6 bases). Per the germline V gene, CDR1 is KGHSH and CDR2 is LQKENI. CDR3 length: 15 residues. V was clipped by 1 base and J by 0 bases, with 9 bases between them. The CDR3 bases are TGTGCCAGCTCACCACGACAGGATTTGAACACTGAAGCTTTCTTT. Its translation is CASSPRQDLNTEAFF.

This rearrangement joins TRBV7-2 to TRBJ2-5; D possibly corresponds to TRBD1 (6 bases). Germline values: CDR1 SGHTA, CDR2 FQGNSA. Trimming stripped 1 base from V and 5 bases from J, with 8 bases between. The CDR3 length is 13 residues. CDR3 bases: TGTGCCAGCAGCTTAGTTCAGGGGGAGACCCAGTACTTC. Encoded protein: CASSLVQGETQYF.

In its sample, this clone was seen a few times. The chain couples TRBV4-2 to TRBJ1-6, with TRBD1 matching over 9 bases. CDR3 length equals 16 residues. Trimming at V came to 0 bases and at J to 6 bases, leaving 3 bases not matched to a gene. CDR1 and CDR2 from the germline V gene are LGHNA and YNFKEQ. Written as DNA, the CDR3 is TGTGCCAGCAGCCAAGATCCGGGACAGGGTAATTCACCCCTCCACTTT. Its protein product is CASSQDPGQGNSPLHF.

The rearrangement joins TRBV7-8 to TRBJ2-3, with D perhaps matching TRBD1 (5 bases). Germline CDR1 and CDR2: SGHVS and FQNEAQ. V was pared by 6 bases and J by 3 bases, with 10 bases between. This CDR3 has 13 residues. The CDR3 DNA reads TGTGCCAGCAGTTCATCAGGGACAGATACGCAGTATTTT. Translated, it gives CASSSSGTDTQYF.

The genes are TRBV29-1 and TRBJ1-1, with D unresolved. Germline values: CDR1 SQVTM, CDR2 ANQGSEA. The CDR3 extends over 11 amino acids. Deletions cut 6 bases from V and 5 bases from J, with 10 bases between. Written as DNA, the CDR3 is TGCAGCGTATCCTCGGGGACTGAAGCTTTCTTT. It codes for CSVSSGTEAFF.

This clone occurred once. The gene calls are TRBV19 and TRBJ2-3; D uncertain. The ends were cut back, 0 bases at V and 5 bases at J, with 9 bases in the middle. Germline V gene sequence: CDR1 LNHDA, CDR2 SQIVND (reference sequence). This CDR3 is built from 14 residues. For the CDR3, the DNA is TGTGCCAGTAGTATAGATGCCAGTAAAGATACGCAGTATTTT. It is translated as CASSIDASKDTQYF. Using reference TRBV19 and TRBJ2-3 for the parts outside the CDR3, the full variable domain is DGGITQSPKYLFRKEGQNVTLSCEQNLNHDAMYWYRQDPGQGLRLIYYSQIVNDFQKGDIAEGYSVSREKKESFPLTVTSAQKNPTAFYLCASSIDASKDTQYFGPGTRLTVL.

The V gene is TRBV6-1, the J gene TRBJ1-5; tentatively, D is TRBD1 (6 bases). V shed 4 bases and J shed 7 bases, with 17 bases lying between them. The V gene's germline CDR1 is MNHNS and CDR2 SASEGT. There are 15 residues in the CDR3. The CDR3 DNA reads TGTGCCAGCAGTGTTGCGGGGGCGCCAGGGCAGCCCCAGCATTTT. Amino acid sequence: CASSVAGAPGQPQHF.

The J gene is TRBJ2-7, the V gene TRBV5-1; no firm D call. The germline CDR1 and CDR2 sequences are SGHRS and YFSETQ. The ends were cut back, 2 bases at V and 3 bases at J, with 6 bases in the middle. CDR3 length equals 12 residues. The CDR3 sequence: CASSFSGYEQYF. Written as DNA, the CDR3 is TGCGCCAGCAGCTTTAGTGGCTACGAGCAGTACTTC.

Here the CDR3 reads CASSVRGANTGELFF. CDR3 DNA sequence: TGTGCCAGCAGCGTACGGGGGGCTAACACCGGGGAGCTGTTTTTT. The chain has TRBV7-8 and TRBJ2-2; a possible D gene is TRBD2 (7 bases). This CDR3 has 15 residues. Germline loops: CDR1 SGHVS, CDR2 FQNEAQ. Trimming removed 5 bases at V and 2 bases at J, with 12 bases between.

This clone has just a few counts. The CDR3: CASSGEQGSYNEQFF. DNA of the CDR3: TGTGCCAGCAGTGGGGAACAGGGCTCCTACAATGAGCAGTTCTTC. This chain joins TRBV6-1 and TRBJ2-1, with D perhaps TRBD1 (6 bases). CDR1 is MNHNS and CDR2 is SASEGT in the germline V gene. There are 15 residues in the CDR3. Deletions cut 4 bases from V and 0 bases from J, with 10 bases between.

The chain employs TRBV2 and TRBJ1-1; 9 bases line up with TRBD1. Germline CDR1 is SNHLY and CDR2 is FYNNEI. The V and J ends lost 10 bases and 6 bases, in that order; junction bases with no gene match: 9. The CDR3 sequence is 13 residues long. CDR3 nucleotide sequence: TGTGCCATCGGGACAGGGATAATCTCTGAAGCTTTCTTT. Translated, it gives CAIGTGIISEAFF.

The J gene is TRBJ2-2, the V gene TRBV7-2; the match to TRBD2 covers 7 bases. The CDR3 contains 14 residues. The V gene's germline CDR1 is SGHTA and CDR2 FQGNSA. Losses at the gene ends were 4 bases for V and 5 bases for J; bases not matched to a gene: 4. CDR3 residues: CASSSRGGTGELFF. The CDR3 DNA reads as TGTGCCAGCAGCTCGCGGGGAGGGACCGGGGAGCTGTTTTTT.

The J gene is TRBJ2-1, the V gene TRBV9; a weak D match, TRBD2 (6 bases). V was trimmed by 0 bases and J by 6 bases, leaving 13 bases between them. The CDR3 runs 15 residues. CDR1 is SGDLS, CDR2 YYNGEE, per germline. The CDR3 nucleotides are TGTGCCAGCAGCGTAGGAGGGAGGTTGGCCAATGAGCAGTTCTTC. It is translated as CASSVGGRLANEQFF.

This clone has just one count. The V gene is TRBV10-3, the J gene TRBJ2-3; D is perhaps TRBD1 (6 bases). Looked up from germline, CDR1 is ENHRY and CDR2 is SYGVKD. V lost 0 bases and J 10 bases, leaving 14 bases between the germline ends. The CDR3 sequence is 14 residues long. CDR3 bases: TGTGCCATCAGTGAGTCCCAGGACAGACAGCCGCAGTATTTT. Residues: CAISESQDRQPQYF.

The rearrangement uses TRBV5-1 and TRBJ1-2; 7 bases are shared with TRBD1. The CDR3 has 13 amino acids. Unmatched junction bases numbered 3, after V lost 0 bases and J lost 7 bases. Germline CDR1 and CDR2: SGHRS and YFSETQ. CDR3 coding DNA: TGCGCCAGCAGCTTGGACAGGGGCCCTGGCTACACCTTC. Its protein is CASSLDRGPGYTF.

The chain links TRBV28 to TRBJ1-4; D remains unclear. The CDR3 totals 11 residues. V lost 9 bases and J 7 bases, leaving 9 bases between the germline ends. Germline V gene data show CDR1 as MDHEN and CDR2 as SYDVKM. The CDR3 nucleotides are TGTGCCAGTTTAGGAGGTGAAAAACTGTTTTTT. Its translation: CASLGGEKLFF.

This clone appeared a few times. The chain has TRBV30 and TRBJ1-1, with 7 bases fitting TRBD1. This CDR3 comprises 12 residues. J gave up 7 bases and V 8 bases, and 10 bases lay outside the gene matches. The germline gives CDR1 GTSNPN, CDR2 SVGIG (reference sequence). CDR3 DNA sequence: TGTGCCGGACCCAACAGGGGTGGTGAAGCTTTCTTT. Protein: CAGPNRGGEAFF.

The chain employs TRBV28 and TRBJ2-7; weak D call: TRBD2 (6 bases). Looked up from germline, CDR1 is MDHEN and CDR2 is SYDVKM. Deletions cut 4 bases from V and 2 bases from J, with 12 bases between. This CDR3 has 14 residues. The CDR3 region is CASSSLGGAYEQYV. CDR3 DNA sequence: TGTGCCAGCAGTTCCTTGGGGGGAGCCTACGAGCAGTACGTC.

Details on this clone: One end of the junction does not line up with germline, which may come from a read error. The sample contains more than one DNA sequence encoding this CDR3. The J gene is TRBJ2-2, the V gene TRBV7-7, with 7 bases that match TRBD2. The CDR3 has 16 amino acids. The germline gives CDR1 SSHAT, CDR2 FNYEAQ (reference sequence). This CDR3 reads CASSLRASGNTGELFF. The DNA for the CDR3 is TGTGCTAGCAGCTTGCGCGCTAGCGGGAACACCGGGGAGCTGTTTTTT.

The rearrangement links TRBV7-9 to TRBJ1-1, with D perhaps TRBD1 (5 bases). CDR3 size: 12 residues. V lost 4 bases and J 11 bases, leaving 14 bases between the germline ends. Per germline, CDR1 SEHNR and CDR2 FQNEAQ (reference sequence). In DNA, the CDR3 is TGTGCCAGCAGCTCAGACAGCAGGCGGGCTTTCTTT. Protein: CASSSDSRRAFF.

As concerns this clone: Other DNA sequences in this specimen translate into the identical CDR3. The J gene is TRBJ1-5, the V gene TRBV28; weak D call: TRBD1 (5 bases). The germline CDR1 and CDR2 sequences are MDHEN and SYDVKM. This CDR3 region has 15 residues. V was shortened by 3 bases and J by 0 bases, with 9 bases between the two germline ends. The CDR3 sequence is CASSLYGGSNQPQHF. The DNA for the CDR3 is TGTGCCAGCAGTTTGTACGGGGGTAGCAATCAGCCCCAGCATTTT. Drawing the rest from reference TRBV28 and TRBJ1-5, the complete variable domain is DVKVTQSSRYLVKRTGEKVFLECVQDMDHENMFWYRQDPGLGLRLIYFSYDVKMKEKGDIPEGYSVSREKKERFSLILESASTNQTSMYLCASSLYGGSNQPQHFGDGTRLSIL.

This chain's CDR3 is CASSLPEEYSGYTF. The CDR3 nucleotides are TGTGCCAGCAGCTTACCCGAGGAATATTCTGGCTACACCTTC. This chain links TRBV7-9 with TRBJ1-2; D not resolved. V was trimmed by 2 bases and J by 7 bases, leaving 14 bases between them. The CDR3 is 14 amino acids. Germline-derived CDR1 and CDR2 are SEHNR and FQNEAQ (reference sequence).

The genes are TRBV5-1 and TRBJ2-2, with 9 bases identical to TRBD1. V was pared by 0 bases and J by 4 bases, with 7 bases of the junction left unmatched. The length of the CDR3 is 17 residues. CDR1 is SGHRS, CDR2 YFSETQ, per germline. DNA for the CDR3: TGCGCCAGCAGCTTGGGGAAGGGACAGGGCCCCACCGGGGAGCTGTTTTTT. Encoded protein: CASSLGKGQGPTGELFF.

The gene calls are TRBV7-2 and TRBJ1-2; TRBD1 might be the D (6 bases). Trimming took off 1 base at V and 1 base at J, with 16 bases between the two ends. The germline V gene encodes CDR1 SGHTA and CDR2 FQGNSA. This CDR3 is built from 17 residues. The CDR3 reads CASSLGGGGRLNYGYTF. CDR3 sequence (DNA): TGTGCCAGCAGCTTAGGGGGAGGGGGGCGACTTAACTATGGCTACACCTTC.

This clone was seen only once. The J gene is TRBJ2-4, the V gene TRBV9; a weak D match, TRBD2 (6 bases). Trimming took 7 bases from V and 7 from J, leaving 12 bases between them. The CDR3 is 12 residues long. The germline V gene encodes CDR1 SGDLS and CDR2 YYNGEE. CDR3 nucleotide sequence: TGTGCCAGCGGAGGGTGGTCGAACATTCAGTACTTC. Residues: CASGGWSNIQYF.

This chain connects TRBV28 to TRBJ1-1, with 8 bases lining up with TRBD1. The V gene's germline CDR1 is MDHEN and CDR2 SYDVKM. J lost 1 base, V lost 6 bases, and 7 bases had no gene match. The CDR3 loop spans 15 amino acids. CDR3 bases: TGTGCCAGCAGAACCCCAGGGGGCCCGAACACTGAAGCTTTCTTT. It codes for CASRTPGGPNTEAFF.

J is TRBJ2-7 and V is TRBV19; D gene ambiguous. The ends were cut back, 5 bases at V and 5 bases at J, with 10 bases in the middle. The V gene's germline CDR1 is LNHDA and CDR2 SQIVND (reference sequence). The CDR3 extends over 12 amino acids. Here the CDR3 reads CASSLSGDEQYF. DNA of the CDR3: TGTGCCAGTAGTTTATCGGGTGACGAGCAGTACTTC.

The sample holds one count of this clone. This sequence joins TRBV28 and TRBJ2-1, with 10 bases identical to TRBD2. After removal of 4 bases from V and 8 bases from J, the junction contained 5 bases not matched to a gene. This CDR3 spans 14 amino acids. Germline CDR1 reads MDHEN; CDR2 reads SYDVKM. CDR3 sequence: CASSSEREGDEQFF. CDR3 sequence (DNA): TGTGCCAGCAGTTCAGAGCGGGAGGGTGATGAGCAGTTCTTC. The full variable domain, completed using reference TRBV28 and TRBJ2-1, is DVKVTQSSRYLVKRTGEKVFLECVQDMDHENMFWYRQDPGLGLRLIYFSYDVKMKEKGDIPEGYSVSREKKERFSLILESASTNQTSMYLCASSSEREGDEQFFGPGTRLTVL.

This chain uses TRBV2 with TRBJ1-1; 8 bases map to TRBD1. The CDR3 loop spans 16 amino acids. J gave up 4 bases and V 5 bases, and 12 bases lay outside the gene matches. CDR1 and CDR2 (germline): SNHLY, FYNNEI. CDR3 bases: TGTGCCAGCAGTCCCTTGGGACAGGTTAAAGGCACTGAAGCTTTCTTT. Residues: CASSPLGQVKGTEAFF.

V and J are TRBV6-4 and TRBJ2-3; D might be TRBD2 (6 bases). V dropped 0 bases and J dropped 4 bases, with 14 bases sitting between them. The CDR3 has 16 residues. Germline V lookup: CDR1 MRHNA, CDR2 SNTAGT. This CDR3 reads CASSDSNSGGADTQYF. In DNA, the CDR3 is TGTGCCAGCAGTGACTCGAATAGCGGCGGGGCAGATACGCAGTATTTT.

The chain recombines TRBV5-1 with TRBJ2-7; possibly TRBD1 for D (5 bases). Looked up from germline, CDR1 is SGHRS and CDR2 is YFSETQ. This CDR3 is built from 14 residues. The germline V and J ends were trimmed by 1 base and 4 bases, with 12 bases remaining between them. For the CDR3, the DNA is TGCGCCAGCAGCTTGTCAGGGAACCCTTACGAGCAGTACTTC. Its protein is CASSLSGNPYEQYF. The variable domain in full, with the rest retrieved from reference TRBV5-1 and TRBJ2-7, is KAGVTQTPRYLIKTRGQQVTLSCSPISGHRSVSWYQQTPGQGLQFLFEYFSETQRNKGNFPGRFSGRQFSNSRSEMNVSTLELGDSALYLCASSLSGNPYEQYFGPGTRLTVT.